The sequence of this T cell receptor beta chain was determined in a study of CD8 T cells in Susac syndrome. Findings and caveats of the study: The study recognized that the number of individuals in its TCR sequencing and HLA analysis was relatively small.

Per germline, CDR1 MNHNY and CDR2 SVGAGI (reference sequence). This CDR3 is 14 amino acids long. V was clipped by 5 bases and J by 1 base; unmatched bases: 4. RNA in amounts of about 0.5 to 1 ug was reverse transcribed with random hexamers. Amplification of TCR beta CDR3 spanned 54 Vbeta and 13 Jbeta via immunoSEQ multiplex PCR. TCRdb passed the immunoSEQ multiplex PCR reads through MiXCR, listing each CDR3 protein once. The sample holds over 130,000 distinct CDR3 sequences; just under 95% are singletons and the top ten take about 0.15%. This clonotype was seen just once. Its antigen is as yet unknown. Sequencing of TCR beta was undertaken in CD8+ and CD4+ T cells derived from blood. TEMRA cells were FACS-enriched and CD8+ and CD4+ T cells negatively isolated.

The receptor was isolated from a human donor with Susac syndrome. The sequencing sample was made of CD4+ T cells from PBMCs. This chain uses TRBV6-6 with TRBJ2-5; 7 nucleotides line up with TRBD1. The CDR3 DNA is TGTGCCAGCAGTCCTAGACAGGGCCAAGAGACCCAGTACTTC. Residues: CASSPRQGQETQYF.